This T cell receptor (beta chain) is from a study of control samples from healthy donors and cancer patients. Trimming removed 5 bases at V and 0 bases at J, with 13 bases between. The CDR3 contains 15 residues. In germline, CDR1 is MNHNY, CDR2 SVGAGI (reference sequence). Assay used: immunoSEQ multiplex PCR; TCRdb lists only in-frame clones, some missing. The data show over 100,000 clones, around 92% seen once. The genes are TRBV6-6 and TRBJ1-2; maybe TRBD1 (5 bases). The receptor comes from a woman aged 45-59 years in good health. The sample comprised blood. CDR3 loop: CASSTTRRANYGYTF. Here the CDR3 DNA reads TGTGCCAGCAGTACGACCCGCAGGGCTAACTATGGCTACACCTTC.